The subject of this entry is one T cell receptor (beta chain). The CDR3 length is 15 residues. The germline V gene encodes CDR1 SGHTA and CDR2 FQGTGA. V lost 2 bases and J 8 bases, leaving 17 bases between the germline ends. Sequenced by immunoSEQ multiplex PCR; TCRdb stores in-frame clones only, minus some. The table records about 100,000 clones, roughly 86% of them present only once. The data belong to a study of blood T cell repertoires in COVID-19. The receptor was derived from a human donor in a cohort sampled during active COVID-19. The J gene is TRBJ2-3, the V gene TRBV7-3; a possible D gene is TRBD2 (5 bases). Input material: peripheral blood. CDR3 region: CASSLEGPAAVTQYF. The CDR3 DNA reads TGTGCCAGCAGCTTAGAGGGCCCGGCGGCCGTTACGCAGTATTTT.